These T cell receptor beta chains were read from a single sample in a study of T cells after yellow fever vaccination. TCRdb itself ran the 5' RACE reads through MiXCR, one entry per CDR3 protein. The data hold 500,000 to 650,000 distinct CDR3 sequences, with more than 9% observed a single time. The sample was PBMCs, taken on the day of the yellow fever booster vaccination. The receptors were gathered from a man aged 25 to 40 who received the YFV17D yellow fever vaccine. Both conserved end residues are part of each CDR3. The D gene is left open where the match is weak. Expanded clones are given a class, and other clones once, few, many or no size at all.

d_gene	abundance	v_gene	j_gene	CDR3nt	CDR3aa
.	few	TRBV11-2	TRBJ2-7	TGTGCCAGCAGCTTAGTTCCGGGGGGGGCGACAGGGATGAACGAGCAGTACTTC	CASSLVPGGATGMNEQYF
.	few	TRBV4-2	TRBJ1-3	TGTGCCAGCAGCCAAGGAAAAGAGGACACCATATATTTT	CASSQGKEDTIYF
.	.	TRBV6-5	TRBJ2-1	TGTGCCAGCAGTTACTCGATGGAGAATGAGCAGTTCTTC	CASSYSMENEQFF
.	few	TRBV28	TRBJ2-2	TGTGCCAGCAGTTCCACAACCCCATTGGGGGAGCTGTTTTTT	CASSSTTPLGELFF
TRBD2	.	TRBV5-1	TRBJ2-3	TGCGCCAGCAGTCCTAGCGGGATAGATACGCAGTATTTT	CASSPSGIDTQYF
.	few	TRBV12-3/TRBV12-4	TRBJ2-2	TGTGCCAGCAGTTTAGGTAACCCGAACACCGGGGAGCTGTTTTTT	CASSLGNPNTGELFF
.	few	TRBV11-2	TRBJ1-1	TGTGCCAGCAGCTTAGGGGGTGGGTGGGGTACCTCGGGCTCTGAAGCTTTCTTT	CASSLGGGWGTSGSEAFF
.	few	TRBV18	TRBJ2-2	TGTGCCAGCTCACCGGGCAGCCGTTTGGCCGGGGAGCTGTTTTTT	CASSPGSRLAGELFF
.	.	TRBV19	TRBJ2-1	TGTGCCAGTTCGTCGTGGCTCAATGAGCAGTTCTTC	CASSSWLNEQFF
.	few	TRBV7-6	TRBJ2-1	TGTGCCAGCAGCTTATCGCAAGGGGTCCGCAATGAGCAGTTCTTC	CASSLSQGVRNEQFF
TRBD2	many	TRBV10-3	TRBJ2-1	TGTGCCATCAGGGCGGGAGGGCCCGATGAGCAGTTCTTC	CAIRAGGPDEQFF
TRBD2	few	TRBV5-1	TRBJ2-1	TGCGCCAGCAGCGGGCAAGCGGGAGGTAATGAGCAGTTCTTC	CASSGQAGGNEQFF
TRBD1	.	TRBV10-3	TRBJ1-5	TGTGCCATCAGTGCAGGACAGGGTGACAATCAGCCCCAGCATTTT	CAISAGQGDNQPQHF
TRBD1	.	TRBV27	TRBJ2-5	TGTGCCAGCAGTATACAGGGGGGAGAGACCCAGTACTTC	CASSIQGGETQYF
TRBD1	.	TRBV3-1	TRBJ1-6	TGTGCCGCGCGAAAGGGACAGGGATATAATTCACCCCTCCACTTT	CAARKGQGYNSPLHF
TRBD1	few	TRBV7-8	TRBJ1-4	TGTGCCAGCAGCCCACAGGGGGCGGTTGAAAAACTGTTTTTT	CASSPQGAVEKLFF
.	.	TRBV13	TRBJ1-2	TGTGCCAGCAGCTTAGAGACCACGGGACGGAGCTTCTATGGCTACACCTTC	CASSLETTGRSFYGYTF